This T cell receptor (beta chain) derives from a study of vaccination effects on CD4 cells after COVID-19. Study overall: Median timing of post-vaccine samples was 72 days after the second dose.

Some clones are missing from TCRdb's copy, which holds only in-frame ones; the method was immunoSEQ multiplex PCR. The sample holds nearly 50,000 clones, around 74% seen once. At the end of roughly ten days of culture, CD4+ T cells were isolated. SARS-CoV-2 infection was confirmed by PCR in the person between March and December 2020. Two doses of either BNT162b2 or mRNA-1273 were given to each participant. In the cultures, half the medium was exchanged for IL-2 medium on days 3 and 7. Germline loops: CDR1 MNHEY, CDR2 SMNVEV (reference sequence). The V and J ends lost 2 bases and 7 bases respectively, with 18 bases between them. The CDR3 extends over 15 amino acids. In the case of this clone: Its specificity is not known.

The sequences come from CD4+ T cells from PBMCs cultured without peptide, collected after COVID-19 vaccination. V is TRBV27 and J is TRBJ2-7; D ambiguous. This TCR came from a human donor who had a prior SARS-CoV-2 infection. CDR3 nucleotides: TGTGCCAGCAGTTTAAACGCCTTCGGTGGTACAGAGCAGTACTTC. Encoded protein: CASSLNAFGGTEQYF.